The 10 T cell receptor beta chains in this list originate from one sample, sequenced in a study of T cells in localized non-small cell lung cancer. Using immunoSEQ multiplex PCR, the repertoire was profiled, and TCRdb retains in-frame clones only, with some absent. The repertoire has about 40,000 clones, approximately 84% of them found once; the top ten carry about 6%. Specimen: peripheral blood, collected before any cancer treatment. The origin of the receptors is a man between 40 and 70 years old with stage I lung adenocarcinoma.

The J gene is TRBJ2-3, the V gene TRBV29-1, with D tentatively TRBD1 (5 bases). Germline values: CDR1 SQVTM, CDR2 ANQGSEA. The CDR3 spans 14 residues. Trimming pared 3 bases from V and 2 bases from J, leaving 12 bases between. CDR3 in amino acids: CSVDTAGITDTQYF. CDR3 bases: TGCAGCGTTGATACGGCAGGGATCACAGATACGCAGTATTTT.

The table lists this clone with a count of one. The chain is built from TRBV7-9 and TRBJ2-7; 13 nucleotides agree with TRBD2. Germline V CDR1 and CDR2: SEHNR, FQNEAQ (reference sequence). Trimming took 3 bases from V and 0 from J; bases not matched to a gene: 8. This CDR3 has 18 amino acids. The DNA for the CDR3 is TGTGCCAGCAGCTTCGGACTAGCGGGAGTCCCTGTCTCCTACGAGCAGTACTTC. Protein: CASSFGLAGVPVSYEQYF.

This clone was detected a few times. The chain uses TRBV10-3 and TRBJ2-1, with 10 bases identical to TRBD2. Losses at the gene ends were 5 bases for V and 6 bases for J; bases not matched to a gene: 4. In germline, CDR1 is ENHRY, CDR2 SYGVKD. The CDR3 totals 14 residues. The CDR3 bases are TGTGCCATCAGTCGAGCGGGAGGGCTCAATGAGCAGTTCTTC. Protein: CAISRAGGLNEQFF.

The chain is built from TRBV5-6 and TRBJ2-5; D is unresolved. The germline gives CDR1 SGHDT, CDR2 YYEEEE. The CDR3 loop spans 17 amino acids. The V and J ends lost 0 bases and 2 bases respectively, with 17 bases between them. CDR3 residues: CASSLEGLGRLQETQYF. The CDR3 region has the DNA TGTGCCAGCAGCTTGGAAGGCTTAGGGCGGTTACAAGAGACCCAGTACTTC.

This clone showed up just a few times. This chain's CDR3 is CASSTRNRATDTQYF. CDR3 nucleotides: TGTGCCAGCTCGACGCGGAACAGAGCGACAGATACGCAGTATTTT. The chain uses TRBV6-5 and TRBJ2-3; D remains unclear. The CDR3 loop spans 15 amino acids. Germline-derived CDR1 and CDR2 are MNHEY and SVGAGI. Trimming shortened V by 8 bases and J by 3 bases, and 18 bases separated the two germline ends.

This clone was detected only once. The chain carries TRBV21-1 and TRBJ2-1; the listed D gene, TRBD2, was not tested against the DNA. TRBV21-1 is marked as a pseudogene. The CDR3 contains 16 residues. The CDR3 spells CASSLCRASGRNEQFF. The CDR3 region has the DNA TGTGCCAGCAGCCTATGCCGGGCTAGCGGGAGGAATGAGCAGTTCTTC.

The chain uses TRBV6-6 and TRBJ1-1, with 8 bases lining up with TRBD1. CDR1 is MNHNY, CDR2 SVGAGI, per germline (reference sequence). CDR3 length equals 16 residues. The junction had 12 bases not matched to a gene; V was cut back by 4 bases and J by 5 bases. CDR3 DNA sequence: TGTGCCAGCAGTTCCCTTCAGGGGGCGCGGGGAACTGAAGCTTTCTTT. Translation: CASSSLQGARGTEAFF.

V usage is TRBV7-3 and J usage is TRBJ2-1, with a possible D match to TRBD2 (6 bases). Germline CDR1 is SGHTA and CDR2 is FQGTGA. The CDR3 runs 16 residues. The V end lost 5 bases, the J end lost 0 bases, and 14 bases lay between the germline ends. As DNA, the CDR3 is TGTGCCAGCAGCCCCAACCTAGCGATCTCCTACAATGAGCAGTTCTTC. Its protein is CASSPNLAISYNEQFF.

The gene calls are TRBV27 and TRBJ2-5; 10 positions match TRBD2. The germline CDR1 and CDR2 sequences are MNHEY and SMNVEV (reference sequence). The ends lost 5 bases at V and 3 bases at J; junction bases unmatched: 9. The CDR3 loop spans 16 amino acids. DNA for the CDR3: TGTGCCAGCAGTACCGCGGGACTAGCGCAAAAAGAGACCCAGTACTTC. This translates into CASSTAGLAQKETQYF.

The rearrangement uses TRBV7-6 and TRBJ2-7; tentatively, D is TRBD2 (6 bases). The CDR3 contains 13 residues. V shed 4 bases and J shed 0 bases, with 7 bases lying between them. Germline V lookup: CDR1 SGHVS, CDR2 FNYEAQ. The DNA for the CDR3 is TGTGCCAGCAGCTGGGACTCCTCCTACGAGCAGTACTTC. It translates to CASSWDSSYEQYF.